The 8 T cell receptor beta chains below all came from one sample that was sequenced in a study of T cells after yellow fever vaccination (dated by TCRdb to the late 2010s). The treatment or condition label on this specimen signifies: live attenuated yellow fever vaccine strain. The library relied on 5' RACE. The sequencing machine was an Illumina HiSeq 2500. Using fastp trimming at Q25 and MiXCR clonotype assembly, TCRdb reanalyzed the public sequencing data and kept in-frame beta chains. Each record represents a unique CDR3 protein, reported with the most common genes and DNA among its rows. The sample profile shows a few hundred thousand distinct CDR3 sequences; 6.9% of them were found once. The ten largest make up more than 0.8% of the sample. The source material was CD4+ T cells sorted from PBMCs, sampled 15 days after the yellow fever booster vaccination. These TCRs come from a man aged 25-40 years who received the YFV17D yellow fever vaccine.

The J gene is TRBJ2-3, the V gene TRBV2; 8 nucleotides match TRBD2. The germline gives CDR1 SNHLY, CDR2 FYNNEI. V shed 6 bases and J 3 bases; nucleotides not matched to a gene: 11. The CDR3 has 16 residues. In DNA, the CDR3 is TGTGCCAGCAGGGTCCCCGGGACTAGAGTTACAGATACGCAGTATTTT. Encoded protein: CASRVPGTRVTDTQYF.

This clonotype was recorded many times. The chain is built from TRBV28 and TRBJ2-7; maybe TRBD1 (5 bases). The CDR3 is made up of 15 amino acids. Germline V gives CDR1 MDHEN, CDR2 SYDVKM. Trimming shortened V by 3 bases and J by 9 bases, and 21 bases separated the two germline ends. The CDR3 here is CASSFSGRAPNGQYF. For the CDR3, the DNA is TGTGCCAGCAGTTTTTCGGGCAGGGCCCCGAATGGGCAGTACTTC.

In its sample, this clonotype was seen a few times. The chain is built from TRBV11-3 and TRBJ2-1; 10 bases line up with TRBD2. Germline CDR1 and CDR2: SGHNT and YENEEA. Unmatched junction bases numbered 18, after V lost 4 bases and J lost 0 bases. The CDR3 totals 21 residues. CDR3 DNA: TGTGCCAGCAGCTCCCGGCGACTAGCGGGTAGTACTAGTTACTCCTACAATGAGCAGTTCTTC. It translates to CASSSRRLAGSTSYSYNEQFF.

This clonotype was seen ten or more times. This chain uses TRBV6-5 with TRBJ2-7; 7 bases map to TRBD1. The CDR3 contains 16 residues. V lost 0 bases and J lost 6; bases outside the gene matches: 11. Germline V lookup: CDR1 MNHEY, CDR2 SVGAGI. The CDR3 loop is CASSYSRAGGYREQYF. For the CDR3, the DNA is TGTGCCAGCAGTTACTCGAGGGCAGGGGGATACCGCGAGCAGTACTTC.

About this clonotype: A much bigger clone sits one base away, suggesting this may be a read error. No conserved phenylalanine or tryptophan is present at the end of the CDR3, so a read error is the likely explanation. The chain links TRBV20-1 to TRBJ2-1, with D perhaps TRBD1 (6 bases). The V and J ends lost 6 bases and 3 bases respectively, with 15 bases between them. CDR1 and CDR2 (germline): DFQATT, SNEGSKA (reference sequence). This CDR3 has 14 amino acids. CDR3 DNA: TGCAGTGCCTTGGGACACTACTTCTACAATGAGCAGTTCTTG. It encodes CSALGHYFYNEQFL.

V and J are TRBV5-1 and TRBJ2-4; 7 positions agree with TRBD2. Germline lookup yields CDR1 SGHRS and CDR2 YFSETQ. The CDR3 has 15 amino acids. The V and J ends lost 0 bases and 8 bases, in that order; junction bases with no gene match: 8. The CDR3 DNA sequence: TGCGCCAGCAGCTTGGATCGGGGAGGGAACGACATTCAGTACTTC. It codes for CASSLDRGGNDIQYF.

This clonotype was seen at least ten times. The V call is TRBV29-1, the J call TRBJ2-1, with 9 bases lining up with TRBD1. Germline assignment: CDR1 SQVTM and CDR2 ANQGSEA. V trimming: 6 bases; J trimming: 6 bases; junction bases outside the gene matches: 9. This CDR3 has 14 residues. The CDR3 DNA is TGCAGCGTCGGAGGGACAGGGAACTCCAATGAGCAGTTCTTC. This gives the protein CSVGGTGNSNEQFF.

This clonotype was observed a few times. This sequence joins TRBV5-6 and TRBJ2-2; TRBD2 matches at 10 bases. Looked up from germline, CDR1 is SGHDT and CDR2 is YYEEEE. Unmatched junction bases numbered 11, after V lost 5 bases and J lost 7 bases. The CDR3 spans 16 residues. The CDR3 DNA is TGTGCCAGCAGGCAGACAGGGGCTAGCGGGAGCGGGGAGCTGTTTTTT. Amino acid sequence: CASRQTGASGSGELFF.